This TCR beta chain emerged from a study of blood T cell repertoires in COVID-19. TCRdb's copy holds only in-frame clones and misses some; the assay was immunoSEQ multiplex PCR. The sample includes about 200,000 clones, 70% to 90% of them seen just once. Unmatched junction bases numbered 1, after V lost 1 base and J lost 1 base. The germline V gene has CDR1 SGHRS and CDR2 YFSETQ. The CDR3 length is 15 residues. The sequence was obtained from a human donor with active or convalescent COVID-19. The donor label of this sample is uncertain. The rearrangement links TRBV5-1 to TRBJ2-1; 8 bases fit TRBD2. The specimen sequenced was peripheral blood. The CDR3, as DNA: TGCGCCAGCAGCTTGACTAGCGGATCCTACAATGAGCAGTTCTTC. Translation: CASSLTSGSYNEQFF.